The next 29 T cell receptor beta chains were all read from a single sample in a study of T-cell reconstitution after alpha-beta-depleted transplantation in children. Preparation of the TCRbeta library involved a method that used unique molecular identifiers. TCRdb ran MiXCR on the PCR reads and lists one entry per CDR3 protein. The sample shows about 610,000 distinct CDR3 sequences, 20% to 30% of them seen only once. The sequences come from PBMCs, collected before TCRalphabeta/CD19-depleted stem cell transplant. The receptors shown here come from a boy under two years old with Wiskott-Aldrich syndrome, due to receive a stem cell transplant.

The CDR3 protein is CSVLAYEQYF. CDR3 DNA sequence: TGCAGCGTATTGGCCTACGAGCAGTACTTC. The chain combines TRBV29-1 with TRBJ2-7, with D unresolved. This CDR3 comprises 10 residues. Per the germline V gene, CDR1 is SQVTM and CDR2 is ANQGSEA. V was trimmed by 6 bases and J by 2 bases, leaving 5 bases between them.

J is TRBJ2-2 and V is TRBV27, with 14 positions matching TRBD2. The CDR3 extends over 18 amino acids. V was clipped by 4 bases and J by 7 bases; unmatched bases: 11. Germline assignment: CDR1 MNHEY and CDR2 SMNVEV (reference sequence). CDR3 nucleotide sequence: TGTGCCAGCAGTTACCAGACTAGCGGGAGGGCCAGTCACGGGGAGCTGTTTTTT. This encodes CASSYQTSGRASHGELFF.

The chain employs TRBV12-3 or TRBV12-4 and TRBJ2-3; D remains unclear. The CDR3 length is 14 residues. V was shortened by 6 bases and J by 2 bases, with 12 bases between the two germline ends. The chain's CDR3 is CASSLTKPTDTQYF. The CDR3 nucleotides read TGTGCCAGCAGCCTGACGAAGCCCACAGATACGCAGTATTTT.

The chain recombines TRBV7-9 with TRBJ2-5, with D possibly TRBD1 on 6 matching bases. This CDR3 region has 15 residues. Germline assignment: CDR1 SEHNR and CDR2 FQNEAQ (reference sequence). The V gene lost 3 bases and the J gene lost 3 bases, with 14 bases spanning the gap. The CDR3 loop is CASSLTQGLEETQYF. The CDR3, as DNA: TGTGCCAGCAGCTTGACACAGGGTTTGGAAGAGACCCAGTACTTC. The complete variable domain, with remaining parts taken from reference TRBV7-9 and TRBJ2-5, reads DTGVSQNPRHKITKRGQNVTFRCDPISEHNRLYWYRQTLGQGPEFLTYFQNEAQLEKSRLLSDRFSAERPKGSFSTLEIQRTEQGDSAMYLCASSLTQGLEETQYFGPGTRLLVL.

The rearrangement links TRBV9 to TRBJ2-3, with D perhaps being TRBD1 or TRBD2 (5 bases each). Trimming removed 4 bases from V and 9 bases from J, with 12 bases in between. CDR1 is SGDLS and CDR2 is YYNGEE in the germline V gene. This CDR3 has 12 residues. The CDR3 DNA reads as TGTGCCAGCAGCCCCCGGGGCACAACGCAGTATTTT. Protein product: CASSPRGTTQYF. Drawing the rest from reference TRBV9 and TRBJ2-3, the complete variable domain is DSGVTQTPKHLITATGQRVTLRCSPRSGDLSVYWYQQSLDQGLQFLIQYYNGEERAKGNILERFSAQQFPDLHSELNLSSLELGDSALYFCASSPRGTTQYFGPGTRLTVL.

This clonotype was seen a handful of times. The rearrangement joins TRBV6-2 or TRBV6-3 to TRBJ2-1; D remains unclear. The V gene's germline CDR1 is MNHEY and CDR2 SVGEGT. The V and J ends lost 6 bases and 4 bases respectively, with 13 bases between them. The CDR3 contains 14 residues. This CDR3 reads CASSPIWPYNEQFF. The CDR3, as DNA: TGTGCCAGCAGCCCAATCTGGCCTTACAATGAGCAGTTCTTC.

This clonotype was recorded a few times. The chain employs TRBV12-3 or TRBV12-4 and TRBJ2-1; TRBD1 is a possible D gene (6 bases). V was cut by 7 bases and J by 9 bases, with 34 bases left in between. The CDR3 consists of 19 residues. The CDR3: CASTISSRLDSSRNSEQFF. The CDR3 nucleotides are TGTGCCAGCACTATATCATCCCGATTGGACAGCTCACGGAACTCTGAGCAGTTCTTC.

This clonotype turned up a few times. The V call is TRBV7-2, the J call TRBJ2-1; D possibly uses TRBD1 or TRBD2 (6 bases each). Germline assignment: CDR1 SGHTA and CDR2 FQGNSA. This CDR3 is 16 amino acids long. V was shortened by 4 bases and J by 1 base, with 14 bases between the two germline ends. CDR3 loop: CASSSRRGPSYNEQFF. CDR3 nucleotide sequence: TGTGCCAGCAGCTCTAGACGGGGGCCTTCCTACAATGAGCAGTTCTTC.

The V gene is TRBV6-5, the J gene TRBJ2-5; no clear D gene. This CDR3 region has 19 residues. Trimming cost V 2 bases and J 4 bases, with 26 bases left between them. Germline loops: CDR1 MNHEY, CDR2 SVGAGI. CDR3 region: CASSYAASSSRRFSETQYF. The CDR3, as DNA: TGTGCCAGCAGTTACGCGGCCTCGTCGAGTCGGCGGTTCTCAGAGACCCAGTACTTC.

V gene TRBV20-1 combines with J gene TRBJ1-2; 9 bases are shared with TRBD1. The CDR3 is 14 amino acids. Per germline, CDR1 DFQATT and CDR2 SNEGSKA (reference sequence). V trimming: 1 base; J trimming: 4 bases; junction bases outside the gene matches: 4. The CDR3 region has the DNA TGCAGTGCTAGAGCACCGGGACAGGGCTATGGCTACACCTTC. This gives the protein CSARAPGQGYGYTF.

The chain joins TRBV14 to TRBJ2-7, with 14 positions matching TRBD2. V was pared by 4 bases and J by 1 base, with 9 bases of the junction left unmatched. This CDR3 is built from 18 residues. Germline values: CDR1 SGHDN, CDR2 FVKESK. The CDR3 sequence: CASSRMGLAGVWSYEQYF. CDR3 nucleotide sequence: TGTGCCAGCAGCCGGATGGGACTAGCGGGAGTATGGTCCTACGAGCAGTACTTC.

The chain couples TRBV7-6 to TRBJ2-5, with TRBD2 matching 12 bases. V trimming: 5 bases; J trimming: 7 bases; junction bases outside the gene matches: 2. Germline lookup yields CDR1 SGHVS and CDR2 FNYEAQ. The CDR3 runs to 13 residues. The CDR3 DNA is TGTGCCAGCAGCCCTAGCGGGAGGGGGACCCAGTACTTC. Translated: CASSPSGRGTQYF.

This chain joins TRBV20-1 and TRBJ2-5; D ambiguous. V was trimmed by 5 bases and J by 5 bases, leaving 18 bases between them. Germline V lookup: CDR1 DFQATT, CDR2 SNEGSKA (reference sequence). This CDR3 contains 14 residues. The CDR3 bases are TGCAGTGCTCCGCTAGGCACCGGGTCGGAGACCCAGTACTTC. Translated, it gives CSAPLGTGSETQYF.

V and J are TRBV4-2 and TRBJ2-1; 7 positions agree with TRBD1. The CDR3 covers 15 residues. V was pared by 1 base and J by 7 bases, with 7 bases of the junction left unmatched. Per the germline V gene, CDR1 is LGHNA and CDR2 is YNFKEQ. The DNA for the CDR3 is TGTGCCAGCAGCCAAGGACAGGGCGGTTTAAATGAGCAGTTCTTC. Protein product: CASSQGQGGLNEQFF.

The genes are TRBV20-1 and TRBJ2-7; 7 bases match TRBD2. The CDR3 length is 14 residues. CDR1 and CDR2 (germline): DFQATT, SNEGSKA (reference sequence). Losses at the gene ends were 1 base for V and 5 bases for J; bases not matched to a gene: 8. The CDR3 bases are TGCAGTGCTAGAGGACTAGCAAGCGGCGACGAGCAGTACTTC. This sequence encodes CSARGLASGDEQYF.

Here the CDR3 reads CAISNRQGAKNIQYF. CDR3 bases: TGTGCCATCAGCAATAGACAGGGAGCCAAAAACATTCAGTACTTC. The V gene is TRBV10-3, the J gene TRBJ2-4; 7 bases align to TRBD1. Germline CDR1 and CDR2: ENHRY and SYGVKD. With V trimmed by 6 bases and J by 0 bases, 5 bases remained unmatched. This CDR3 spans 15 amino acids.

The sample holds a few counts of this clonotype. This chain joins TRBV5-1 and TRBJ2-7; D is uncertain. V lost 10 bases, J lost 3 bases, and 14 bases lay in between. This CDR3 has 12 residues. Germline lookup yields CDR1 SGHRS and CDR2 YFSETQ. CDR3 in DNA: TGCGCCCAAAGCCACACTCACTACGAGCAGTACTTC. It codes for CAQSHTHYEQYF.

This clonotype was detected a few times. The chain couples TRBV20-1 to TRBJ1-4; D is ambiguous. Per germline, CDR1 DFQATT and CDR2 SNEGSKA (reference sequence). CDR3 length equals 12 residues. The CDR3 DNA follows: TGCAGCCCCGGGAGGGAATATGAAAAACTGTTTTTT. It translates to CSPGREYEKLFF.

This sequence joins TRBV28 and TRBJ2-3, with TRBD1 matching 9 bases. This CDR3 comprises 14 residues. V was clipped by 4 bases and J by 4 bases; unmatched bases: 3. The germline gives CDR1 MDHEN, CDR2 SYDVKM. The CDR3 sequence: CASSSDRGADTQYF. The CDR3 DNA follows: TGTGCCAGCAGTTCGGACAGGGGAGCAGATACGCAGTATTTT. The variable domain in full, with the rest retrieved from reference TRBV28 and TRBJ2-3, is DVKVTQSSRYLVKRTGEKVFLECVQDMDHENMFWYRQDPGLGLRLIYFSYDVKMKEKGDIPEGYSVSREKKERFSLILESASTNQTSMYLCASSSDRGADTQYFGPGTRLTVL.

The chain recombines TRBV5-1 with TRBJ1-1; 12 bases fit TRBD1. J lost 3 bases, V lost 3 bases, and 3 bases had no gene match. Germline V lookup: CDR1 SGHRS, CDR2 YFSETQ. This CDR3 comprises 15 residues. In DNA, the CDR3 is TGCGCCAGCAGCTCGGGACAGGGGGCGGACACTGAAGCTTTCTTT. This translates into CASSSGQGADTEAFF.

This clonotype was seen a handful of times. The chain uses TRBV27 and TRBJ2-1; 10 bases align to TRBD1. The length of the CDR3 is 15 residues. Per the germline V gene, CDR1 is MNHEY and CDR2 is SMNVEV (reference sequence). The junction had 8 bases not matched to a gene; V was cut back by 6 bases and J by 6 bases. The CDR3 is CASSLFRDRGNEQFF. The CDR3 coding sequence is TGTGCCAGCAGCTTGTTCCGGGACAGGGGCAATGAGCAGTTCTTC.

The chain joins TRBV20-1 to TRBJ2-7; TRBD2 aligns across 7 bases. CDR3 length: 12 amino acids. V shed 0 bases and J 5 bases; nucleotides not matched to a gene: 1. Germline V CDR1 and CDR2: DFQATT, SNEGSKA (reference sequence). The CDR3 protein is CSAREGGNEQYF. Written as DNA, the CDR3 is TGCAGTGCTAGAGAGGGAGGGAACGAGCAGTACTTC.

The chain is built from TRBV5-1 and TRBJ2-5, with 7 nucleotides matching TRBD2. Germline loops: CDR1 SGHRS, CDR2 YFSETQ. Losses at the gene ends were 0 bases for V and 3 bases for J; bases not matched to a gene: 5. The CDR3 sequence is 15 residues long. CDR3 protein: CASSLDGGSEETQYF. The CDR3 DNA reads TGCGCCAGCAGCTTGGATGGCGGGAGTGAAGAGACCCAGTACTTC.

The chain couples TRBV24-1 to TRBJ1-1; D gene ambiguous. V was shortened by 6 bases and J by 1 base, with 5 bases between the two germline ends. Looked up from germline, CDR1 is KGHDR and CDR2 is SFDVKD. This CDR3 is 12 amino acids long. The CDR3 spells CATSSRNTEAFF. The CDR3 DNA reads as TGTGCCACCAGTTCCAGGAACACTGAAGCTTTCTTT.

Only a few counts were recorded for this clonotype. The V gene is TRBV5-5, the J gene TRBJ2-3; 7 bases are a match to TRBD1. Trimming removed 4 bases from V and 1 base from J; junction bases left unmatched: 6. Looked up from germline, CDR1 is SGHKS and CDR2 is YYEKEE (reference sequence). This CDR3 comprises 15 residues. CDR3 loop: CASSRRGTGTDTQYF. CDR3 nucleotides: TGTGCCAGCAGCCGCAGGGGGACAGGCACAGATACGCAGTATTTT.

CDR3 in amino acids: CASSLEGLRNIQYF. The CDR3 DNA reads TGCGCCAGCAGCTTGGAGGGGTTGAGAAACATTCAGTACTTC. The chain uses TRBV5-1 and TRBJ2-4; D is perhaps TRBD1 (5 bases). From germline, CDR1 is SGHRS and CDR2 YFSETQ. Trimming took off 0 bases at V and 6 bases at J, with 10 bases between the two ends. This CDR3 comprises 14 residues. The entire variable domain, with the rest obtained from reference TRBV5-1 and TRBJ2-4, is as follows: KAGVTQTPRYLIKTRGQQVTLSCSPISGHRSVSWYQQTPGQGLQFLFEYFSETQRNKGNFPGRFSGRQFSNSRSEMNVSTLELGDSALYLCASSLEGLRNIQYFGAGTRLSVL.

CDR3 DNA: TGTGCCAGCAGCTCTCGCGGGACGGCAGATACGCAGTATTTT. Translated, it gives CASSSRGTADTQYF. This rearrangement joins TRBV5-6 to TRBJ2-3; tentatively, D is TRBD2 (6 bases). There are 14 residues in the CDR3. Trimming took off 3 bases at V and 4 bases at J, with 12 bases between the two ends. Germline values: CDR1 SGHDT, CDR2 YYEEEE.

V and J are TRBV5-1 and TRBJ2-2; D is uncertain. V was cut by 4 bases and J by 2 bases, with 12 bases left in between. CDR1 is SGHRS and CDR2 is YFSETQ in the germline V gene. This CDR3 region has 15 residues. CDR3 nucleotides: TGCGCCAGCAGCCAAAAGGTCCCAAACACCGGGGAGCTGTTTTTT. Translating gives CASSQKVPNTGELFF.

The V gene is TRBV12-3 or TRBV12-4, the J gene TRBJ1-5; 7 positions agree with TRBD1. The V gene end was trimmed by 2 bases and the J gene end by 6 bases; junction bases not matched to a gene: 4. The CDR3 loop spans 14 amino acids. The CDR3 DNA is TGTGCCAGCAGTTTATCAGGGGGGGGTCAGCCCCAGCATTTT. This codes for CASSLSGGGQPQHF.